The sequence of this TCR beta chain was determined in a study of cytomegalovirus exposure and HLA in healthy donors. Study-wide results and caveats: Upon later analysis, TCR association rates were observed to vary by HLA locus, being highest for DRB1 and lowest for HLA-C.

The V and J ends lost 4 bases and 5 bases respectively, with 21 bases between them. The CDR3 has 16 amino acids. CDR1 and CDR2 from the germline V gene are SGHDT and YYEEEE. In the PCR, 60 Vbeta and 13 Jbeta primers were used. The data were produced by immunoSEQ multiplex PCR, yet TCRdb's version contains in-frame clones alone and is incomplete. Altogether around 140,000 clones are present, about three quarters being singletons, with the ten largest covering about 1.5%. With regard to this clone: Its antigen is still unknown.

This TCR was recovered from a woman aged 18 to 35 in good health and CMV-seronegative. Sequencing input: PBMCs. The chain is built from TRBV5-6 and TRBJ1-2, with D possibly TRBD1 on 5 matching bases. The CDR3 protein is CASSPNGGARLYGYTF. CDR3 bases: TGTGCCAGCAGCCCAAACGGGGGAGCTCGTCTATATGGCTACACCTTC.